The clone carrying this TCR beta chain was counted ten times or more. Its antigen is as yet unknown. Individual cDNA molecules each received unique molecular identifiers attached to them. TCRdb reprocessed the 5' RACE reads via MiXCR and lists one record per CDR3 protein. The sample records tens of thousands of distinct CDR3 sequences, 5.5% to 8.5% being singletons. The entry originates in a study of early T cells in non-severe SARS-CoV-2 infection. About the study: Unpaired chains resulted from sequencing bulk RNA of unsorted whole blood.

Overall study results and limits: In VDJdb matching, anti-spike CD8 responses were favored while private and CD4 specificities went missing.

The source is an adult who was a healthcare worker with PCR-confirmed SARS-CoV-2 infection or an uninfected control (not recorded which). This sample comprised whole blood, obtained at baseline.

For the CDR3, the DNA is TGTGCCAGCAGCCCTCGAGAGGGTGACTACGAGCAGTACTTC. Translating it yields CASSPREGDYEQYF. The J gene is TRBJ2-7, the V gene TRBV3-1; a weak D match, TRBD2 (5 bases). The germline V gene encodes CDR1 LGHDT and CDR2 YNNKEL (reference sequence). The germline V and J ends were trimmed by 4 bases and 3 bases, with 13 bases remaining between them. This CDR3 contains 14 residues.